This T cell receptor beta chain was recorded in a study of blood T cell repertoires in COVID-19. Overall study: Samples taken during acute and convalescent COVID-19 were collected in the United States, Italy and Spain. Sources were T cells, B-cell-depleted T cells, or PBMCs; the material itself was cDNA or gDNA.

Original processing methods: Cell counts per sample came from amplifying reference gene primers. TCRdb keeps only in-frame clones here, not all; method: immunoSEQ multiplex PCR. D and trimming were read from the DNA, whereas the V and J calls and clone size are those reported in that table. Seen here are around 130,000 clones, around 85% observed once, and the top ten hold 15% to 20%. V lost 6 bases and J 10 bases, leaving 21 bases between the germline ends. Germline V gene sequence: CDR1 SNHLY, CDR2 FYNNEI. The CDR3 covers 14 residues. Sequencing was done on a sample of peripheral blood. The V call is TRBV2, the J call TRBJ1-1; D possibly corresponds to TRBD1 (6 bases). The receptor comes from a woman aged 45 to 65 with acute or convalescent COVID-19. CDR3 bases: TGTGCCAGCAGGCCCGGGGGGGGGCCGGGTGTAGCTTTCTTT. Translating it yields CASRPGGGPGVAFF.